This TCR beta chain came from a study of CD8 T cells in ankylosing spondylitis. The study, taken as a whole, reports: Earlier work had already found some motif variants in reactive arthritis synovial fluid and blood. Apparently characteristic of ankylosing spondylitis blood was a TCR beta motif (under ten highly homologous variants).

Germline CDR1 and CDR2: SGDLS and YYNGEE. V gave up 4 bases and J gave up 6 bases, with 17 bases separating them. The CDR3 sequence is 14 residues long. Using quantitative 5'-RACE with molecular barcodes, the authors made TCR beta libraries. TCRdb independently ran MiXCR on the 5' RACE reads; one entry per CDR3 protein. The table lists roughly 42,000 distinct CDR3 sequences, 2.5% to 3.5% of them singletons. On this clonotype: The antigen is undetermined.

The sample consisted of blood, either unsorted or a sorted T cell fraction (not recorded which). The chain links TRBV9 to TRBJ2-7; TRBD1 is a possible D gene (6 bases). This TCR was sampled from a male donor with ankylosing spondylitis or in good health (not recorded which). The CDR3 sequence: CASSPRQVEGEQYF. For the CDR3, the DNA is TGTGCCAGCAGCCCCCGACAGGTTGAGGGCGAGCAGTACTTC.